The present T cell receptor beta chain was sequenced within a study of blood T cell repertoires in COVID-19. Sequencing used immunoSEQ multiplex PCR; TCRdb keeps in-frame clones, though not all of them. Seen here are roughly 160,000 clones, about 85% observed once, and the top ten hold around 7%. Trimming removed 4 bases from V and 7 bases from J, with 14 bases in between. There are 13 residues in the CDR3. Per germline, CDR1 SGHNT and CDR2 YYREEE (reference sequence). This receptor was taken from an elderly man with COVID-19, enrolled during active disease. The specimen was peripheral blood. The V and J genes are TRBV5-4 and TRBJ1-2, with D tentatively TRBD1 (6 bases). This chain's CDR3 is CASSPAGVFGYTF. Written as DNA, the CDR3 is TGTGCCAGCAGCCCCGCAGGGGTTTTTGGCTACACCTTC.